Below are 21 T cell receptor beta chains sequenced from a single sample in a study of T cells expressing NK-cell markers (dated by TCRdb to 2018 to 2021). The library was prepared using 5' RACE. Sequenced on an Illumina HiSeq 2000. TCRdb reprocessed the reads, so every CDR3 protein sequence counts as one entry and DNA is not shown. The record for this sample contains about 460,000 distinct CDR3 sequences. The ten largest clones take up about 1.5% of the sample. The sequencing sample was made of blood T cells: a sorted CD56 or NKG2C T cell subset, CD4+ or CD8+ T cells, or bulk PBMC T cells (not recorded which). The receptors were sampled from a woman aged 45-65 years in good health. Donor details come from another sample of the same person, matched by shared clones.

The rearrangement uses TRBV10-3 and TRBJ2-3; absent DNA, TCRdb's TRBD2 call cannot be checked. This CDR3 region has 13 residues. Germline V gene sequence: CDR1 ENHRY, CDR2 SYGVKD. The CDR3 is CAISGGPTDTQYF.

The chain is built from TRBV18 and TRBJ1-1; TCRdb's D call of TRBD1 is untestable without DNA. The germline V gene encodes CDR1 KGHSH and CDR2 LQKENI. The CDR3 runs to 13 residues. The CDR3 here is CASVRQGASEAFF.

The chain combines TRBV7-8 with TRBJ2-2. The CDR3 is made up of 12 amino acids. The germline gives CDR1 SGHVS, CDR2 FQNEAQ. The CDR3 sequence: CASKTNTGELFF.

This chain uses TRBV12-3 or TRBV12-4 with TRBJ1-1. The CDR3 has 11 amino acids. The CDR3 region is CASGRNTEAFF.

The chain combines TRBV7-9 with TRBJ2-1; TCRdb's assignment of TRBD1 cannot be checked, as there is no DNA. From germline, CDR1 is SEHNR and CDR2 FQNEAQ (reference sequence). The length of the CDR3 is 15 residues. This CDR3 reads CASSSLRGERGEQFF. Variable domain in full (rest from reference TRBV7-9 and TRBJ2-1): DTGVSQNPRHKITKRGQNVTFRCDPISEHNRLYWYRQTLGQGPEFLTYFQNEAQLEKSRLLSDRFSAERPKGSFSTLEIQRTEQGDSAMYLCASSSLRGERGEQFFGPGTRLTVL.

The chain recombines TRBV28 with TRBJ2-1; TCRdb calls TRBD2, which cannot be checked without DNA. CDR3 size: 14 residues. The germline V gene has CDR1 MDHEN and CDR2 SYDVKM. CDR3 amino acids: CASRSILVSAEQFF.

This chain uses TRBV7-8 with TRBJ2-2; TCRdb proposes TRBD2, but this gene call is untestable without DNA. This CDR3 has 16 residues. In germline, CDR1 is SGHVS, CDR2 FQNEAQ. The CDR3 reads CASSLTGLGNTGELFF.

The V call is TRBV5-6, the J call TRBJ2-1; lacking DNA, the TRBD1 call made by TCRdb goes unchecked. Germline-derived CDR1 and CDR2 are SGHDT and YYEEEE. The CDR3 covers 16 residues. This CDR3 reads CASSFWDLHLYNEQFF.

The chain has TRBV20-1 and TRBJ2-3; as DNA is missing, the TRBD2 call by TCRdb cannot be tested. CDR1 is DFQATT, CDR2 SNEGSKA, per germline (reference sequence). This CDR3 comprises 15 residues. The CDR3: CSANRAGSSTDTQYF.

V usage is TRBV6-1 and J usage is TRBJ2-2. This CDR3 is 12 amino acids long. CDR1 and CDR2 (germline): MNHNS, SASEGT. The CDR3 loop is CASKSPPRELFF.

The chain combines TRBV7-9 with TRBJ2-2. The CDR3 is 15 amino acids. Germline values: CDR1 SEHNR, CDR2 FQNEAQ (reference sequence). This chain's CDR3 is CASSVSGRNTGELFF.

This sequence joins TRBV15 and TRBJ2-1. This CDR3 has 14 residues. Looked up from germline, CDR1 is LNHNV and CDR2 is YYDKDF (reference sequence). CDR3 residues: CATSSFLTSNEQFF.

The chain joins TRBV14 to TRBJ2-1. Germline CDR1 reads SGHDN; CDR2 reads FVKESK. The CDR3 is 12 residues long. CDR3 in amino acids: CASSPTPNEQFF.

The chain combines TRBV20-1 with TRBJ2-5; TCRdb gives TRBD2 as the D gene, but with no DNA this cannot be confirmed. The CDR3 runs to 12 residues. The germline V gene encodes CDR1 DFQATT and CDR2 SNEGSKA (reference sequence). CDR3 protein: CSARVEGSTQYF.

The rearrangement links TRBV29-1 to TRBJ1-2; TCRdb indicates TRBD1, and absent DNA this call remains unverified. Per germline, CDR1 SQVTM and CDR2 ANQGSEA. The CDR3 loop spans 15 amino acids. The CDR3 protein is CSVAPGGSGGYGYTF.

V usage is TRBV4-1 and J usage is TRBJ1-6; TCRdb selects TRBD1, and the lack of DNA leaves this call unchecked. There are 14 residues in the CDR3. Germline CDR1 reads MGHRA; CDR2 reads YSYEKL. CDR3 in amino acids: CASSPNRGNSPLHF.

This sequence joins TRBV12-5 and TRBJ1-6; TCRdb's assignment of TRBD1 cannot be checked, as there is no DNA. Germline-derived CDR1 and CDR2 are LGHNT and FRNRAP. This CDR3 comprises 17 residues. CDR3 residues: CASPPSTKDRGNSPLHF.

The rearrangement uses TRBV28 and TRBJ2-1; TCRdb lists TRBD2, though no DNA is available to test this call. The CDR3 loop spans 19 amino acids. The germline V gene has CDR1 MDHEN and CDR2 SYDVKM. CDR3 in amino acids: CASSGIITEREVSYNEQFF.

The chain recombines TRBV10-3 with TRBJ2-7; the TRBD2 assignment by TCRdb is unverifiable without DNA. Germline assignment: CDR1 ENHRY and CDR2 SYGVKD. CDR3 length: 16 residues. The CDR3 sequence: CAVSESAGGQSYEQYF.

V gene TRBV29-1 combines with J gene TRBJ2-1; without DNA, the TCRdb call of TRBD2 cannot be checked. There are 15 residues in the CDR3. The germline gives CDR1 SQVTM, CDR2 ANQGSEA. This CDR3 is CSVDFLAGAYNEQFF.

The chain carries TRBV2 and TRBJ2-1; the D gene TCRdb calls, TRBD2, cannot be checked with no DNA. Germline CDR1 and CDR2: SNHLY and FYNNEI. This CDR3 spans 15 amino acids. CDR3 sequence reads: CASSVSEKAYNEQFF.